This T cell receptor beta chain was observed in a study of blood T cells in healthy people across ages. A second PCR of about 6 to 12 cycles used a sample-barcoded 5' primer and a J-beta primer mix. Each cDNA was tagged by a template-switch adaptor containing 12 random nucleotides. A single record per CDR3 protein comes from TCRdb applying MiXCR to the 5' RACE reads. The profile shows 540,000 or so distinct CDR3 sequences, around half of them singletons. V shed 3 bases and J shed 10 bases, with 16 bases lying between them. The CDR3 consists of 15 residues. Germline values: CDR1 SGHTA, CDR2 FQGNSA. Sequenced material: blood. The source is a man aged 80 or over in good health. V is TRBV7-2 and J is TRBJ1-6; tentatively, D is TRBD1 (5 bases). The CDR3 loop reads CASSFEGRNGSPLHF. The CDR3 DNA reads TGTGCCAGCAGCTTCGAGGGGAGGAACGGATCACCCCTCCACTTT.